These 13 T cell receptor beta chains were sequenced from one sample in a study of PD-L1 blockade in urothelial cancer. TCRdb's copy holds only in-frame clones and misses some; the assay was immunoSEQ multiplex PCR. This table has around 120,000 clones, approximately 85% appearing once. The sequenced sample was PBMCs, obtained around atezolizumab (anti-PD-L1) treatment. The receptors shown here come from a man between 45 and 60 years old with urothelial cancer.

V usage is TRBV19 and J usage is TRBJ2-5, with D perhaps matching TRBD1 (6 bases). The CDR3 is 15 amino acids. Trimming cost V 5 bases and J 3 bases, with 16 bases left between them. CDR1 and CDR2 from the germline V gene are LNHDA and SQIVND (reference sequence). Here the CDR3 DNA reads TGTGCCAGTAGTGTGGGGGCGTCAACCAAAGAGACCCAGTACTTC. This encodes CASSVGASTKETQYF. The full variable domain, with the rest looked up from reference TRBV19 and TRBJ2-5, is DGGITQSPKYLFRKEGQNVTLSCEQNLNHDAMYWYRQDPGQGLRLIYYSQIVNDFQKGDIAEGYSVSREKKESFPLTVTSAQKNPTAFYLCASSVGASTKETQYFGPGTRLLVL.

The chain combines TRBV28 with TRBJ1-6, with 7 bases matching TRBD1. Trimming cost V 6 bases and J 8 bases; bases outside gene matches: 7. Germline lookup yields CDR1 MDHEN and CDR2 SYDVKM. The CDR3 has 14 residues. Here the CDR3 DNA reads TGTGCCAGCAGGGGCGGGACAGTTGATTCACCCCTCCACTTT. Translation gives CASRGGTVDSPLHF. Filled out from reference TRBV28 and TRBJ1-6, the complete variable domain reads DVKVTQSSRYLVKRTGEKVFLECVQDMDHENMFWYRQDPGLGLRLIYFSYDVKMKEKGDIPEGYSVSREKKERFSLILESASTNQTSMYLCASRGGTVDSPLHFGNGTRLTVT.

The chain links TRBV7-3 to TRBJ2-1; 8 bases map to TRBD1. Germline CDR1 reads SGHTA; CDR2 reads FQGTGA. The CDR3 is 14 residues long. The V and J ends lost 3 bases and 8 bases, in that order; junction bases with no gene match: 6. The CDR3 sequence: CASSFGAGGYEQFF. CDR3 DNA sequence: TGTGCCAGCAGCTTTGGTGCAGGGGGCTATGAGCAGTTCTTC.

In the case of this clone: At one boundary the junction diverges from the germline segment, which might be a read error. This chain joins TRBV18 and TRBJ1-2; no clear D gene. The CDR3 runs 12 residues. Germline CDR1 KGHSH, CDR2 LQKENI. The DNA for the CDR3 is TGTGCCAGCTCATCACCGGCATATGGCTACACCTTC. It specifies CASSSPAYGYTF.

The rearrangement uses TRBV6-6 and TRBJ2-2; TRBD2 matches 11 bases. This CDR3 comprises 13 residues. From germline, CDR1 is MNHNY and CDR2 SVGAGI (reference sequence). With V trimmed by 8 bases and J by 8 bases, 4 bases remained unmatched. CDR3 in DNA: TGTGCCAGCGCGACTAGCGGGACAGGGGAGCTGTTTTTT. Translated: CASATSGTGELFF.

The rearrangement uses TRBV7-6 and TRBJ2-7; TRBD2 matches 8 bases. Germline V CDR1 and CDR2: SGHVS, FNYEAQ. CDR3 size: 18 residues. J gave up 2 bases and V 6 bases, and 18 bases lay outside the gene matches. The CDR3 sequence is CASSSQRAQAGAPYEQYF. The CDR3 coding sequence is TGTGCCAGCAGTTCCCAGCGGGCTCAAGCGGGAGCCCCCTACGAGCAGTACTTC.

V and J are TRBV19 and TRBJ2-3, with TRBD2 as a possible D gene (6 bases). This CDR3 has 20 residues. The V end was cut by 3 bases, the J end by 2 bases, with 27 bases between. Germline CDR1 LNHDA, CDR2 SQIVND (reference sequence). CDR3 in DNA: TGTGCCAGTAGTATCATAGGCAGAGGGAGCCTTGGCGGGACCACAGATACGCAGTATTTT. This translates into CASSIIGRGSLGGTTDTQYF.

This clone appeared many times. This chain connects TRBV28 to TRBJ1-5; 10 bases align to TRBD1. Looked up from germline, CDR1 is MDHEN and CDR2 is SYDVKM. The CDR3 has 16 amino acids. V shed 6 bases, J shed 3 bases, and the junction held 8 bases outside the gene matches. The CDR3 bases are TGTGCCAGCAGGGGACAGGGGTTACTTGTCAATCAGCCCCAGCATTTT. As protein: CASRGQGLLVNQPQHF.

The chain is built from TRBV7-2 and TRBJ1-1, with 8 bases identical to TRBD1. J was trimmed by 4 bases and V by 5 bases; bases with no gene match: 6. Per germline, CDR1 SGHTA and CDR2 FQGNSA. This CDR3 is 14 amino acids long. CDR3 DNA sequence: TGTGCCAGCAGCCCTGGACAGGGAGGCACTGAAGCTTTCTTT. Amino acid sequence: CASSPGQGGTEAFF.

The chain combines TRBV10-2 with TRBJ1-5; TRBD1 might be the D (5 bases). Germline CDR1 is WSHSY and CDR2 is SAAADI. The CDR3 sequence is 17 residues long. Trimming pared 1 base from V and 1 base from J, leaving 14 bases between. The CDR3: CASSEYMGGKSNQPQHF. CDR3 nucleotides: TGCGCCAGCAGTGAGTATATGGGGGGAAAGAGCAATCAGCCCCAGCATTTT.

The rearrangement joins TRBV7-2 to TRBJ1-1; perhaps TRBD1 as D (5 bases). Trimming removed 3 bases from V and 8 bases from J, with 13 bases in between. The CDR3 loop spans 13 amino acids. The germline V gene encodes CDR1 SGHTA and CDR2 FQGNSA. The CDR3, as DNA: TGTGCCAGCAGCTTCACAACAGGTGCCGAAGCTTTCTTT. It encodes CASSFTTGAEAFF.

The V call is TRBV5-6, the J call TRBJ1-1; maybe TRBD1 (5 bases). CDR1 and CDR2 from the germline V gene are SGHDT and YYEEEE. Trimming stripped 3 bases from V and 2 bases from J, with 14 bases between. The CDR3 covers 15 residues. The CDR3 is CASSYPRTSNTEAFF. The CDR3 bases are TGTGCCAGCAGCTACCCCAGGACAAGCAACACTGAAGCTTTCTTT. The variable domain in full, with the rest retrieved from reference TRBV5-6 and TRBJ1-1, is DAGVTQSPTHLIKTRGQQVTLRCSPKSGHDTVSWYQQALGQGPQFIFQYYEEEERQRGNFPDRFSGHQFPNYSSELNVNALLLGDSALYLCASSYPRTSNTEAFFGQGTRLTVV.

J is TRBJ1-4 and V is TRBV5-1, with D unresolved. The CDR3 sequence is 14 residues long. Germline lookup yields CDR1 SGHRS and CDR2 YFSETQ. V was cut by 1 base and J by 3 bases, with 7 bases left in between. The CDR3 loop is CASSLRGANEKLFF. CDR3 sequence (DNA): TGCGCCAGCAGCTTGCGGGGAGCTAATGAAAAACTGTTTTTT.